This passage covers 12 T cell receptor beta chains from one sample sequenced in a study of T-cell memory formation after mild COVID-19 (dated by TCRdb to about 2021). Libraries were built with 5' RACE. For sequencing, an Illumina NovaSeq 6000 was employed. TCRdb cleaned the public reads at Q25 with fastp, built clones with MiXCR and kept in-frame beta chains. Merged by CDR3 protein, the rows form single entries marked with the most common genes and DNA. For this sample the table gives 300,000 to 400,000 distinct CDR3 sequences, of which roughly 15% were detected only once. The ten largest clones represent 22% of the sample. Sequencing was carried out using PBMCs or a T cell subset sorted from them (not recorded which). These receptors were obtained from a man aged 18-30 years who had mild COVID-19 (a few samples of this study predate the infection). The sample titles of this study are shuffled in the database, so cell type and time point are left out; the donor was told from shared clones.

To note about this clonotype: A much larger clone lies a single base off, so this may be a read error. V gene TRBV28 combines with J gene TRBJ1-3; no clear D. V lost 1 base and J 0 bases, leaving 10 bases between the germline ends. Germline-derived CDR1 and CDR2 are MDHEN and SYDVKM. This CDR3 comprises 16 residues. CDR3 region: CASSLFGLSSGNTIYF. CDR3 DNA: TGTGCCAGCAGTTTATTTGGGTTGAGCTCTGGAAACACCATATATTTT.

V and J are TRBV3-1 and TRBJ2-6, with no clear D. Deletions cut 3 bases from V and 0 bases from J, with 9 bases between. The CDR3 contains 16 residues. Germline values: CDR1 LGHDT, CDR2 YNNKEL (reference sequence). CDR3 sequence: CASSHSRPSGANVLTF. The CDR3 DNA is TGTGCCAGCAGCCATTCCCGGCCCTCTGGGGCCAACGTCCTGACTTTC. The whole variable domain, filled in from reference TRBV3-1 and TRBJ2-6, reads DTAVSQTPKYLVTQMGNDKSIKCEQNLGHDTMYWYKQDSKKFLKIMFSYNNKELIINETVPNRFSPKSPDKAHLNLHINSLELGDSAVYFCASSHSRPSGANVLTFGAGSRLTVL.

This clonotype was detected only once. The genes are TRBV20-1 and TRBJ2-2; 7 positions match TRBD1. J lost 0 bases, V lost 5 bases, and 3 bases had no gene match. The CDR3 contains 14 residues. Germline values: CDR1 DFQATT, CDR2 SNEGSKA (reference sequence). The CDR3 nucleotides read TGCAGTGCTGCCGGGACAGCGAACACCGGGGAGCTGTTTTTT. It specifies CSAAGTANTGELFF.

The chain carries TRBV6-1 and TRBJ2-1; TRBD2 agrees at 10 bases. CDR1 is MNHNS and CDR2 is SASEGT in the germline V gene. After removal of 1 base from V and 3 bases from J, the junction contained 3 bases not matched to a gene. There are 16 residues in the CDR3. CDR3 in amino acids: CASSEGLAGRYNEQFF. DNA of the CDR3: TGTGCCAGCAGTGAAGGACTAGCGGGTCGCTACAATGAGCAGTTCTTC.

This clonotype has more than one count but fewer than ten. The genes are TRBV7-9 and TRBJ1-1; D might be TRBD1 (5 bases). CDR1 SEHNR and CDR2 FQNEAQ come from the germline V gene (reference sequence). The CDR3 covers 14 residues. Trimming shortened V by 4 bases and J by 4 bases, and 13 bases separated the two germline ends. The CDR3 loop reads CASSWIQVGTEAFF. The CDR3 region has the DNA TGTGCCAGCAGCTGGATACAGGTCGGCACTGAAGCTTTCTTT.

The chain employs TRBV7-9 and TRBJ1-2; D is ambiguous. Germline V gives CDR1 SEHNR, CDR2 FQNEAQ (reference sequence). The CDR3 is made up of 12 amino acids. The V end lost 11 bases, the J end lost 0 bases, and 10 bases lay between the germline ends. The CDR3 loop is CAGTGANYGYTF. In DNA, the CDR3 is TGTGCCGGCACCGGGGCTAACTATGGCTACACCTTC.

The chain is built from TRBV6-6 and TRBJ1-2, with D possibly being TRBD1 (5 bases). Germline-derived CDR1 and CDR2 are MNHNY and SVGAGI (reference sequence). The CDR3 extends over 14 amino acids. Trimming cost V 6 bases and J 5 bases, with 16 bases left between them. The CDR3: CASSDARGGYGYTF. CDR3 DNA: TGTGCCAGCAGCGACGCCCGGGGCGGGTATGGCTACACCTTC.

This clonotype appeared many times. This sequence joins TRBV5-1 and TRBJ2-2; D gene unclear. The CDR3 spans 13 residues. The V gene lost 5 bases and the J gene lost 5 bases, with 10 bases spanning the gap. CDR1 and CDR2 (germline): SGHRS, YFSETQ. The chain's CDR3 is CASRDGDTGELFF. DNA for the CDR3: TGCGCCAGCAGGGACGGAGATACCGGGGAGCTGTTTTTT. The complete variable domain, with remaining parts taken from reference TRBV5-1 and TRBJ2-2, reads KAGVTQTPRYLIKTRGQQVTLSCSPISGHRSVSWYQQTPGQGLQFLFEYFSETQRNKGNFPGRFSGRQFSNSRSEMNVSTLELGDSALYLCASRDGDTGELFFGEGSRLTVL.

The rearrangement joins TRBV5-4 to TRBJ2-5, with D unresolved. CDR3 length equals 14 residues. Germline CDR1 is SGHNT and CDR2 is YYREEE (reference sequence). V lost 2 bases and J 2 bases, leaving 10 bases between the germline ends. The CDR3 protein is CASSFPTGQETQYF. The DNA of the CDR3 is TGTGCCAGCAGCTTCCCGACCGGACAAGAGACCCAGTACTTC.

This clonotype was detected only a few times. The J gene is TRBJ2-7, the V gene TRBV2; 7 bases fit TRBD1. This CDR3 has 10 amino acids. Trimming took 7 bases from V and 7 from J; bases not matched to a gene: 1. The germline V gene encodes CDR1 SNHLY and CDR2 FYNNEI. The DNA of the CDR3 is TGTGCCAGCAAGGGGGCGGAGCAGTACGTC. It yields the protein CASKGAEQYV.

The CDR3 sequence: CASRPAGITEAFF. CDR3 coding DNA: TGTGCCAGCCGCCCGGCGGGAATCACTGAAGCTTTCTTT. The V call is TRBV7-6, the J call TRBJ1-1; no reliable D call. The germline V gene has CDR1 SGHVS and CDR2 FNYEAQ. CDR3 size: 13 residues. V lost 8 bases, J lost 4 bases, and 14 bases lay in between.

This clonotype occurred a few times. The gene calls are TRBV6-2 or TRBV6-3 and TRBJ2-7; D is possibly TRBD1 or TRBD2 (5 bases each). Germline V lookup: CDR1 MNHEY, CDR2 SVGEGT. The CDR3 is 13 residues long. Trimming cost V 10 bases and J 2 bases, with 15 bases left between them. CDR3 amino acids: CATSPGPTYEQYF. CDR3 DNA sequence: TGTGCCACCTCTCCGGGACCAACCTACGAGCAGTACTTC.